Below, one T cell receptor beta chain is given with its context. As yet, its antigen is unknown. The sample comes from a study of vaccination effects on CD4 cells after COVID-19. Sequencing used immunoSEQ multiplex PCR; TCRdb keeps in-frame clones, though not all of them. The sample shows tens of thousands of clones, about 66% of them seen only once. Before sequencing, viral peptide pools were used by the ViraFEST assay to expand antigen-specific CD4+ T cells. Subsequent to less than eleven days of culture, CD4+ T cells were isolated. Every participant took two doses of the BNT162b2 or mRNA-1273 vaccine. CDR3 length: 17 amino acids. Germline CDR1 and CDR2: SGHVS and FQNEAQ. Unmatched junction bases numbered 10, after V lost 6 bases and J lost 3 bases.

The V and J genes are TRBV7-8 and TRBJ2-7; 14 bases agree with TRBD2. The sample here was CD4+ T cells from PBMCs cultured with SARS-CoV-2 spike peptides, taken after COVID-19 vaccination. The TCR sequence derives from a human donor who received a COVID-19 vaccine. CDR3 DNA sequence: TGTGCCAGCAGACCGGGACTAGCGGGAGTCAAGGGCTACGAGCAGTACTTC. This encodes CASRPGLAGVKGYEQYF.